These 29 T cell receptor beta chains share one sample of origin, sequenced in a study of cytomegalovirus exposure and HLA in healthy donors. The PCR had 60 Vbeta and 13 Jbeta primers. The data were produced by immunoSEQ multiplex PCR, yet TCRdb's version contains in-frame clones alone and is incomplete. The sample shows under 200,000 clones, 80% to 85% of them seen only once. The specimen was PBMCs. Every receptor here comes from a male donor in good health and CMV-seropositive.

The CDR3 DNA reads as TGTGCCAGTAGTATAGTCGGACTAGCTGACAATGAGCAGTTCTTC. Translated, it gives CASSIVGLADNEQFF. J is TRBJ2-1 and V is TRBV19; TRBD2 aligns across 8 bases. This CDR3 is 15 amino acids long. J gave up 5 bases and V 1 base, and 4 bases lay outside the gene matches. Germline assignment: CDR1 LNHDA and CDR2 SQIVND (reference sequence).

This chain uses TRBV5-4 with TRBJ2-7; D remains unclear. The CDR3 covers 13 residues. CDR1 is SGHNT, CDR2 YYREEE, per germline (reference sequence). V gave up 1 base and J gave up 5 bases, with 10 bases separating them. The CDR3 loop reads CASSLRHWDEQYF. CDR3 sequence (DNA): TGTGCCAGCAGCTTGCGACATTGGGACGAGCAGTACTTC. Supplemented by reference TRBV5-4 and TRBJ2-7, the full variable domain reads ETGVTQSPTHLIKTRGQQVTLRCSSQSGHNTVSWYQQALGQGPQFIFQYYREEENGRGNFPPRFSGLQFPNYSSELNVNALELDDSALYLCASSLRHWDEQYFGPGTRLTVT.

This clone was counted a few times. J is TRBJ1-1 and V is TRBV7-2; 9 bases fit TRBD1. Trimming at V came to 3 bases and at J to 0 bases, leaving 5 bases not matched to a gene. The V gene's germline CDR1 is SGHTA and CDR2 FQGNSA. CDR3 length equals 16 residues. CDR3 in amino acids: CASSLGTGNMNTEAFF. In nucleotides, the CDR3 is TGTGCCAGCAGCTTGGGGACAGGGAACATGAACACTGAAGCTTTCTTT.

The V and J genes are TRBV2 and TRBJ2-7, with D perhaps TRBD1 (6 bases). Germline CDR1 and CDR2: SNHLY and FYNNEI. The ends were cut back, 6 bases at V and 0 bases at J, with 12 bases in the middle. CDR3 length: 14 amino acids. The CDR3 DNA follows: TGTGCCAGCAGAAACCGGGACAACTCCTACGAGCAGTACTTC. It yields the protein CASRNRDNSYEQYF. The full variable domain, rest sourced from reference TRBV2 and TRBJ2-7, is EPEVTQTPSHQVTQMGQEVILRCVPISNHLYFYWYRQILGQKVEFLVSFYNNEISEKSEIFDDQFSVERPDGSNFTLKIRSTKLEDSAMYFCASRNRDNSYEQYFGPGTRLTVT.

The chain employs TRBV19 and TRBJ1-1; D not certain. CDR1 and CDR2 (germline): LNHDA, SQIVND (reference sequence). This CDR3 is 14 amino acids long. V shed 3 bases and J shed 1 base, with 9 bases lying between them. CDR3 in DNA: TGTGCCAGTAGTATCTCCATGAGGAACACTGAAGCTTTCTTT. Amino acid sequence: CASSISMRNTEAFF.

The rearrangement uses TRBV19 and TRBJ2-5, with 9 positions matching TRBD1. This CDR3 is 14 amino acids long. V lost 3 bases, J lost 2 bases, and 1 base stayed unmatched. Germline V gene data show CDR1 as LNHDA and CDR2 as SQIVND (reference sequence). The CDR3 DNA is TGTGCCAGTAGTATCGGGACAGGGCAAGAGACCCAGTACTTC. This sequence encodes CASSIGTGQETQYF.

The chain recombines TRBV5-4 with TRBJ1-5; possibly TRBD1 for D (5 bases). This CDR3 region has 15 residues. Trimming took off 4 bases at V and 4 bases at J, with 15 bases between the two ends. Germline loops: CDR1 SGHNT, CDR2 YYREEE (reference sequence). The CDR3 DNA reads as TGTGCCAGCAGCAGTGGACGGGGGGTGAATCAGCCCCAGCATTTT. This sequence encodes CASSSGRGVNQPQHF.

V is TRBV7-6 and J is TRBJ2-1; possible D gene TRBD2, 7 bases. In germline, CDR1 is SGHVS, CDR2 FNYEAQ. V was shortened by 2 bases and J by 6 bases, with 14 bases between the two germline ends. The length of the CDR3 is 15 residues. CDR3 nucleotide sequence: TGTGCCAGCAGCTTAAGTGGACTAGGGGGCAATGAGCAGTTCTTC. Translating it yields CASSLSGLGGNEQFF.

This clone was counted a single time. The V call is TRBV6-1, the J call TRBJ1-5; no reliable D call. The CDR3 consists of 13 residues. V was shortened by 6 bases and J by 4 bases, with 10 bases between the two germline ends. Germline loops: CDR1 MNHNS, CDR2 SASEGT. The CDR3 loop reads CASSDWTNQPQHF. The CDR3 coding sequence is TGTGCCAGCAGCGATTGGACTAATCAGCCCCAGCATTTT.

The J gene is TRBJ2-3, the V gene TRBV11-2, with TRBD2 identical over 9 bases. CDR3 length equals 17 residues. Trimming at V came to 1 base and at J to 4 bases, leaving 9 bases not matched to a gene. Germline-derived CDR1 and CDR2 are SGHAT and FQNNGV. The DNA for the CDR3 is TGTGCCAGCAGCTTAGTTCGTATTAGCGGGAGTGCAGATACGCAGTATTTT. The encoded protein is CASSLVRISGSADTQYF.

The chain carries TRBV10-3 and TRBJ2-7; D remains unclear. CDR1 is ENHRY and CDR2 is SYGVKD in the germline V gene. This CDR3 is built from 13 residues. V was shortened by 0 bases and J by 7 bases, with 10 bases between the two germline ends. The CDR3, as DNA: TGTGCCATCAGTGAGTCGAACAGTCGGGAGCAGTACTTC. It yields the protein CAISESNSREQYF.

This chain links TRBV5-1 with TRBJ1-5, with 7 bases fitting TRBD1. The V and J ends lost 0 bases and 2 bases, in that order; junction bases with no gene match: 2. The CDR3 covers 15 residues. In germline, CDR1 is SGHRS, CDR2 YFSETQ. The CDR3 DNA sequence: TGCGCCAGCAGCTTGGGGGACAGCCGCAATCAGCCCCAGCATTTT. Translated: CASSLGDSRNQPQHF.

This rearrangement joins TRBV5-6 to TRBJ1-5; D is possibly TRBD1 (6 bases). In germline, CDR1 is SGHDT, CDR2 YYEEEE. The CDR3 is 13 amino acids. Trimming left V 2 bases short and J 4 bases short, with 7 bases between. The CDR3 nucleotides are TGTGCCAGCAGCTTTACAGGGAATCAGCCCCAGCATTTT. It encodes CASSFTGNQPQHF.

This clone was found once. The chain couples TRBV7-6 to TRBJ2-5, with TRBD1 identical over 8 bases. Judging by the DNA end, TRBJ2-7 fits better; the J call may be wrong. The CDR3 sequence is 15 residues long. Germline assignment: CDR1 SGHVS and CDR2 FNYEAQ. The CDR3 reads CASSLAQDRAYEQYF. DNA for the CDR3: TGTGCCAGCAGCTTAGCTCAGGACAGGGCCTACGAGCAGTACTTC.

The gene calls are TRBV7-9 and TRBJ2-7; D is ambiguous. The length of the CDR3 is 15 residues. V lost 1 base, J lost 3 bases, and 13 bases lay in between. Germline V gene data show CDR1 as SEHNR and CDR2 as FQNEAQ (reference sequence). The DNA for the CDR3 is TGTGCCAGCAGCTTAGGAGGTGGCAGAGTCTACGAGCAGTACTTC. Translated: CASSLGGGRVYEQYF.

V usage is TRBV5-1 and J usage is TRBJ2-3, with a weak D call TRBD1 (5 bases). This CDR3 comprises 14 residues. Deletions cut 0 bases from V and 7 bases from J, with 12 bases between. CDR1 and CDR2 from the germline V gene are SGHRS and YFSETQ. The CDR3 loop reads CASSLDSGKYTQYF. For the CDR3, the DNA is TGCGCCAGCAGCTTGGATTCAGGGAAGTATACGCAGTATTTT.

The sample holds one count of this clone. This sample includes further DNA sequences coding for the same CDR3. This chain connects TRBV29-1 to TRBJ1-5, with TRBD1 matching 8 bases. The CDR3 extends over 12 amino acids. V lost 4 bases to trimming and J lost 4 bases; unmatched junction nucleotides: 0. The germline V gene has CDR1 SQVTM and CDR2 ANQGSEA. CDR3 loop: CSVGQGNQPQHF. The CDR3 region has the DNA TGCAGCGTTGGACAGGGGAATCAGCCCCAGCATTTT.

The J gene is TRBJ2-7, the V gene TRBV7-6; TRBD2 agrees at 7 bases. The J segment lost 0 bases and the V segment lost 5 bases, leaving 10 bases of the junction unmatched. This CDR3 spans 16 amino acids. Germline V gene lookup returns CDR1 SGHVS and CDR2 FNYEAQ. This chain's CDR3 is CASSNSKRGSSYEQYF. The CDR3 DNA is TGTGCCAGCAGCAATAGCAAGCGGGGTAGCTCCTACGAGCAGTACTTC.

The genes are TRBV7-8 and TRBJ1-3; no firm D call. Germline CDR1 reads SGHVS; CDR2 reads FQNEAQ. V lost 4 bases and J 0 bases, leaving 16 bases between the germline ends. This CDR3 spans 17 amino acids. In nucleotides, the CDR3 is TGTGCCAGCAGCTCCCTTGGCGGGCCTATCTCTGGAAACACCATATATTTT. This codes for CASSSLGGPISGNTIYF.

The genes are TRBV5-5 and TRBJ1-1, with D maybe TRBD1 (5 bases). Germline V lookup: CDR1 SGHKS, CDR2 YYEKEE (reference sequence). V lost 4 bases to trimming and J lost 0 bases, with 10 bases between them. There are 14 residues in the CDR3. The CDR3 loop reads CASSHGQLNTEAFF. CDR3 sequence (DNA): TGTGCCAGCAGCCACGGACAACTGAACACTGAAGCTTTCTTT.

The chain couples TRBV5-8 to TRBJ2-2, with 9 positions matching TRBD2. Germline CDR1 is SGHTS and CDR2 is YDEGEE. The CDR3 loop spans 15 amino acids. Losses at the gene ends were 4 bases for V and 5 bases for J; bases not matched to a gene: 6. The CDR3 sequence: CASSPLAGGTGELFF. CDR3 nucleotides: TGTGCCAGCAGCCCACTCGCGGGAGGGACCGGGGAGCTGTTTTTT.

This clone was seen once. V gene TRBV2 combines with J gene TRBJ1-1; 7 bases fit TRBD1. V shed 6 bases and J 5 bases; nucleotides not matched to a gene: 12. The CDR3 runs 15 residues. Germline loops: CDR1 SNHLY, CDR2 FYNNEI. DNA of the CDR3: TGTGCCAGCAGCGGGGAGACAGGGCCAGGGACTGAAGCTTTCTTT. Translating gives CASSGETGPGTEAFF. Drawing the rest from reference TRBV2 and TRBJ1-1, the complete variable domain is EPEVTQTPSHQVTQMGQEVILRCVPISNHLYFYWYRQILGQKVEFLVSFYNNEISEKSEIFDDQFSVERPDGSNFTLKIRSTKLEDSAMYFCASSGETGPGTEAFFGQGTRLTVV.

V gene TRBV9 combines with J gene TRBJ2-4, with no clear D. Germline V lookup: CDR1 SGDLS, CDR2 YYNGEE. Trimming shortened V by 0 bases and J by 0 bases, and 7 bases separated the two germline ends. The CDR3 totals 15 residues. This CDR3 is CASSVDFQAKNIQYF. The CDR3 DNA sequence: TGTGCCAGCAGCGTAGACTTTCAAGCCAAAAACATTCAGTACTTC.

The chain uses TRBV15 and TRBJ1-2; the match to TRBD1 covers 9 bases. The V gene end was trimmed by 0 bases and the J gene end by 5 bases; junction bases not matched to a gene: 7. The germline gives CDR1 LNHNV, CDR2 YYDKDF (reference sequence). The CDR3 runs 16 residues. CDR3 sequence reads: CATSRDSRQGVYGYTF. Here the CDR3 DNA reads TGTGCCACCAGCAGAGATTCCCGACAGGGGGTTTATGGCTACACCTTC.

V gene TRBV28 combines with J gene TRBJ2-7, with no clear D. CDR1 and CDR2 from the germline V gene are MDHEN and SYDVKM. This CDR3 region has 12 residues. Trimming took 0 bases from V and 5 from J, leaving 5 bases between them. This chain's CDR3 is CASSLWGHEQYF. The CDR3 DNA reads as TGTGCCAGCAGTTTATGGGGCCACGAGCAGTACTTC.

V is TRBV19 and J is TRBJ2-7; 8 bases are shared with TRBD1. There are 13 residues in the CDR3. Germline trimming cut 6 bases from V and 7 bases from J; bases unmatched to any gene: 8. CDR1 LNHDA and CDR2 SQIVND come from the germline V gene (reference sequence). The DNA for the CDR3 is TGTGCCAGTAGCCACGACAGGGGAGGAGAGCAGTACTTC. Amino acid sequence: CASSHDRGGEQYF.

The chain uses TRBV11-2 and TRBJ1-1; 9 nucleotides match TRBD1. The germline V gene encodes CDR1 SGHAT and CDR2 FQNNGV. CDR3 length: 14 residues. The junction had 7 bases not matched to a gene; V was cut back by 8 bases and J by 3 bases. The DNA of the CDR3 is TGTGCCAGCGTCCTGGACAGGGGTTACACTGAAGCTTTCTTT. Protein: CASVLDRGYTEAFF. The full variable domain, completed using reference TRBV11-2 and TRBJ1-1, is EAGVAQSPRYKIIEKRQSVAFWCNPISGHATLYWYQQILGQGPKLLIQFQNNGVVDDSQLPKDRFSAERLKGVDSTLKIQPAKLEDSAVYLCASVLDRGYTEAFFGQGTRLTVV.

Turning to this clone: The junction differs from germline at one of its ends, possibly a read error. The chain joins TRBV6-6 to TRBJ2-7; 9 bases are shared with TRBD1. The V gene's germline CDR1 is MNHNY and CDR2 SVGAGI (reference sequence). The CDR3 is 15 amino acids. CDR3 DNA sequence: TGTGCCAGCAGTGACTCCAACAGGGGGCCTTACGAGCAGTACTTC. This sequence encodes CASSDSNRGPYEQYF.

The V call is TRBV4-1, the J call TRBJ2-3, with TRBD2 identical over 9 bases. Germline V lookup: CDR1 MGHRA, CDR2 YSYEKL. J gave up 1 base and V 3 bases, and 2 bases lay outside the gene matches. This CDR3 is 15 amino acids long. The CDR3 DNA sequence: TGCGCCAGCAGCCACGGACTAGCGCGCACAGATACGCAGTATTTT. Its protein is CASSHGLARTDTQYF.